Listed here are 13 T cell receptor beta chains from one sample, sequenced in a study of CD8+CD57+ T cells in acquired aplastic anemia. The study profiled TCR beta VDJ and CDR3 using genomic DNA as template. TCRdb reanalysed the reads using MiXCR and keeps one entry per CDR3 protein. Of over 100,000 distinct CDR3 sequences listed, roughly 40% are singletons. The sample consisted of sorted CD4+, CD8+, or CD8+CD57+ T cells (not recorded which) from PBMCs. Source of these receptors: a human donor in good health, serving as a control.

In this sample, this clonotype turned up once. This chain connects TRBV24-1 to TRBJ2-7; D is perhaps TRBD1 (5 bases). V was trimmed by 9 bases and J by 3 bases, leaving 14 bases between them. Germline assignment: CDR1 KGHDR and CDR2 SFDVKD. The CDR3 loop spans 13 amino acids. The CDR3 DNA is TGTGCCACCTCCCAGGGCACGGACTACGAGCAGTACTTC. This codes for CATSQGTDYEQYF.

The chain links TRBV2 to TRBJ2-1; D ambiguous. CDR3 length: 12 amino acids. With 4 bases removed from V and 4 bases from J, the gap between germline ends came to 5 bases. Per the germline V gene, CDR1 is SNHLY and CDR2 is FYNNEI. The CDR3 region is CASSVVYNEQFF. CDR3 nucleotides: TGTGCCAGCAGTGTCGTATACAATGAGCAGTTCTTC.

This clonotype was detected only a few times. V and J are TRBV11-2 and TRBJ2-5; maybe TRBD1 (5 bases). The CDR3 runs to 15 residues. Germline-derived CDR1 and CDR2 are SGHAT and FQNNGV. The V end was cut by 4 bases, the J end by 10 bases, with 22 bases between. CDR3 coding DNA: TGTGCCAGCAGCTCCCCAATTCCCCGAAGTAGGGGCCAGTACTTC. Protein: CASSSPIPRSRGQYF.

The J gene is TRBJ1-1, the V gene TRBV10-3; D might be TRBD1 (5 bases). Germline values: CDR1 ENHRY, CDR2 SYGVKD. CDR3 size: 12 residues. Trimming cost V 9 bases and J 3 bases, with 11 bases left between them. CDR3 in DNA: TGTGCCATTAACGAAGGGGACACTGAAGCTTTCTTT. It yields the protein CAINEGDTEAFF.

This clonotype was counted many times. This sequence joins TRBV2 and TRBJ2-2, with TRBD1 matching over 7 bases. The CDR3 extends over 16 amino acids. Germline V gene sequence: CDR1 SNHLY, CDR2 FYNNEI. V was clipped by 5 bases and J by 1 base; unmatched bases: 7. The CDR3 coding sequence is TGTGCCAGCAGTTTACAGGGGCTAAAGAACACCGGGGAGCTGTTTTTT. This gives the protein CASSLQGLKNTGELFF.

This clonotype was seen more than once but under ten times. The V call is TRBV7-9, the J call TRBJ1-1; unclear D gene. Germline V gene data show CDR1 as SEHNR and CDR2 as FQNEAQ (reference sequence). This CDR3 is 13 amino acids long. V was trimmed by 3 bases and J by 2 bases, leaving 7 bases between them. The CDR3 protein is CASSFRRNTEAFF. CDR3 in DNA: TGTGCCAGCAGCTTTCGGAGAAACACTGAAGCTTTCTTT.

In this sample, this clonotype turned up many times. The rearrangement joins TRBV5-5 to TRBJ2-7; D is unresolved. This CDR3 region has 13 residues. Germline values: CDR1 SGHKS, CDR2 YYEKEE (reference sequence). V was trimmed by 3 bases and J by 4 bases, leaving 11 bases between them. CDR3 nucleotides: TGTGCCAGCAGCTCGGGTAGGGAATACGAGCAGTACTTC. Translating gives CASSSGREYEQYF.

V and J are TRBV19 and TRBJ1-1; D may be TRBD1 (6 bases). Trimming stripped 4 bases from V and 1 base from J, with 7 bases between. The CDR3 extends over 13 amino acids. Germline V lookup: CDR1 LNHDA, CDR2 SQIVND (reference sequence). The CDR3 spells CASSSRGNTEAFF. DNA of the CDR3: TGTGCCAGTAGTAGCAGGGGGAACACTGAAGCTTTCTTT.

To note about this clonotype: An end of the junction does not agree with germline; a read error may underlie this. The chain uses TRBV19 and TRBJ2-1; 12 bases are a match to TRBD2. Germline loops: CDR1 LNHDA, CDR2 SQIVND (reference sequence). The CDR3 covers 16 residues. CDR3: CASSGRTSGVLNEQFF. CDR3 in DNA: TGCGCCAGTAGTGGGCGGACTAGCGGGGTTCTCAATGAGCAGTTCTTC.

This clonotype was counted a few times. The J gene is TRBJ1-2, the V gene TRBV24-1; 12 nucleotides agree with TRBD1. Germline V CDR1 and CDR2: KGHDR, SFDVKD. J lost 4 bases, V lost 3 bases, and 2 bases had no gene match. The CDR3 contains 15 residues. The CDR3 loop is CATSDPGQGAYGYTF. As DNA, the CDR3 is TGTGCCACCAGTGATCCGGGACAGGGGGCCTATGGCTACACCTTC.

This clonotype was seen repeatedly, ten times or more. The CDR3 loop is CASSHRGGYTQYF. Here the CDR3 DNA reads TGTGCCAGCAGCCACCGCGGTGGGTATACGCAGTATTTT. V gene TRBV3-1 combines with J gene TRBJ2-3; D is unclear. The V end lost 3 bases, the J end lost 7 bases, and 11 bases lay between the germline ends. CDR3 size: 13 residues. The V gene's germline CDR1 is LGHDT and CDR2 YNNKEL (reference sequence).

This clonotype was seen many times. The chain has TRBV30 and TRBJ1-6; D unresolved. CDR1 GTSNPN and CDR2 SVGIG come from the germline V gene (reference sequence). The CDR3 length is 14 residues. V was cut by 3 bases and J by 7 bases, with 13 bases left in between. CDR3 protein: CAWSERAENSPLHF. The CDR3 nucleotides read TGTGCCTGGAGCGAACGTGCAGAGAATTCACCCCTCCACTTT.

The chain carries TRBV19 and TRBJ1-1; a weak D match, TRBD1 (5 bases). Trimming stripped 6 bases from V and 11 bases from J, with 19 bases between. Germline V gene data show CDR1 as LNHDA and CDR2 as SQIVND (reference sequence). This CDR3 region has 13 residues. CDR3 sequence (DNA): TGTGCCAGTAGCATCGGAGAAGGGGCCCACGCTTTCTTT. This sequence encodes CASSIGEGAHAFF.